This T cell receptor beta chain comes out of a study of beta chain features in type 1 diabetes. The table lists this clone with many counts. Its antigen is currently unknown. Each of the CD4+ naive, central memory, regulatory and stem cell-like memory populations was sorted via CD45RO/CCR7/CD25/CD127/CD95/CD27. Study-wide findings and caveats: In comparison with healthy donors, patients had naive, central memory and Treg TCRB repertoires that appeared more similar.

Sequenced material consisted of expressed TCRB transcripts (all of the isolated RNA was reverse transcribed). Reads from naive, central memory and regulatory T cell samples averaged approximately 3.7 million. TCRdb keeps only in-frame clones here, not all; method: immunoSEQ multiplex PCR. The sample includes roughly 400,000 clones, approximately 13% seen only once; the top ten take around 0.035%. The clonotype comes from a young man in good health. Sequenced input: naive CD4+ T cells from blood.

Written as DNA, the CDR3 is TGTGCCTGTCAAAAGGGCGAGCAGTACGTC. Its protein product is CACQKGEQYV. This chain links TRBV7-9 with TRBJ2-7; D call uncertain. The V end was cut by 11 bases, the J end by 6 bases, with 11 bases between. The germline gives CDR1 SEHNR, CDR2 FQNEAQ (reference sequence). The CDR3 length is 10 residues.